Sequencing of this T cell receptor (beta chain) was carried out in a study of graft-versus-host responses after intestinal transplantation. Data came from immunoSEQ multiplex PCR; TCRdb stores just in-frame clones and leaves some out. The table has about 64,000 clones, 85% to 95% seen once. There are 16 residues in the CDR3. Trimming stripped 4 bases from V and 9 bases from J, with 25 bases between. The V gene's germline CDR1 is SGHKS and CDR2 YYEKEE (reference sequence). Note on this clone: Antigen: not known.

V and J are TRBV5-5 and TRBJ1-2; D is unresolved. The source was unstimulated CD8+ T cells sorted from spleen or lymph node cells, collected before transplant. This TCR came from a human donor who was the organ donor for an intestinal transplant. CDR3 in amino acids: CASSQDLRGKSESYTF. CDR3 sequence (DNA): TGTGCCAGCAGCCAAGATCTGCGCGGGAAGAGTGAGAGCTACACCTTC.